The entry that follows covers one T cell receptor (beta chain) sequence. The antigen it binds to is not known. The input lacks base qualities; no much larger clone sits a single base away. V is reduced by 0 bases and J by 4 bases, leaving a spacing of 15 bases between them. The cysteine opens and the phenylalanine closes a CDR3 of 16 amino acids. The retained sequence is limited to the CDR3, 48 bases, with the frame set at the first base. The CDR1 and CDR2 encoded by the germline V gene are SGHNT and YENEEA. This entry comes from a study of OX40 agonist ivuxolimab in advanced cancers. At the level of the whole study: Ivuxolimab was an agonistic, fully human IgG2 monoclonal antibody directed against OX40 (CD134), a costimulatory receptor. Intravenous ivuxolimab was administered to patients every 2 weeks at six dose levels: 0.01, 0.1, 0.3, 1.5, 3 and 10 mg/kg. Of the roughly 50 dose-escalation patients, hepatocellular carcinoma was present in around 19, melanoma in approximately 15, renal cell carcinoma in 9 and head and neck cancer in 9. In the dose-escalation cohort, 65% to 90% of patients were male, and the mean age was approximately 60 years, with a range of about 23 to 90. Prior anti-PD-1, anti-PD-L1 or anti-CTLA-4 therapy was permitted, and 35% to 40% of dose-escalation patients had received checkpoint inhibitors. Partial responses occurred in three dose-escalation patients, of whom one had hepatocellular carcinoma and two had cutaneous melanoma. Peripheral TCRbeta sequencing was intended to test whether TCR sequence diversity was altered and clonal T-cell expansion was caused by ivuxolimab. The paper describes the monotherapy dose-escalation part (N of about 50 patients) of the phase I trial of ivuxolimab.

Genomic DNA was extracted from sorted cells for sequencing of the TCRbeta CDR3 region. TCRbeta CDR3 regions were sequenced using the immunoSEQ Assay. TCRdb took over this immuneACCESS table, retaining in-frame rearrangements with V and J assigned. Such tables are incomplete; in checked studies, under half of the missing clones stem from an unresolved V gene, and the remainder is unexplained. The sample table lists about 73,000 clones, about 90% of them with a count of one. Roughly 0.56% of the sample comes from the top ten. The trial excluded patients who had a history of autoimmune disease or who were on systemic immunosuppression. Peripheral blood for TCR sequencing was drawn from every dose cohort at baseline, at cycle 4 day 1 and at cycle 7 day 1. The samples were drawn from a first-in-human, open-label, multicenter phase I dose-escalation trial of ivuxolimab. Adults with locally advanced or metastatic melanoma, renal cell carcinoma, hepatocellular carcinoma or head and neck squamous cell carcinoma were enrolled in the trial. Before TCR sequencing, CD4+ and CD8+ T cells were separately sorted from peripheral blood.

What the research found in general, with its limitations: At doses of 0.1 to 3.0 mg/kg, clonal expansion of both CD4+ and CD8+ blood T cells was observed from baseline to week 6. Antigen specificity was not determined for the clonally expanded peripheral T cells. Low levels of normalized T-cell clonal expansion were also seen in some patients who did not respond. After ivuxolimab, more expanded clones were found on average in CD8+ T cells than in CD4+ T cells. In the 0.1-3.0 mg/kg groups, partial responders were among the patients with the lowest normalized peripheral clonal expansion, particularly in CD8+ T cells.

This sequence uses TRBV11-3 and TRBJ1-1; the D gene remains uncertain. The clonotype comes from an adult with an advanced solid tumor such as melanoma, head and neck, liver or kidney cancer. The sequencing used CD4+ or CD8+ T cells sorted from blood, collected in a trial of the OX40 agonist ivuxolimab. The DNA sequence reads TGTGCCAGCAGCTTAGAACGGACCTTTTTTAGCACTGAAGCTTTCTTT. It is translated as CASSLERTFFSTEAFF.